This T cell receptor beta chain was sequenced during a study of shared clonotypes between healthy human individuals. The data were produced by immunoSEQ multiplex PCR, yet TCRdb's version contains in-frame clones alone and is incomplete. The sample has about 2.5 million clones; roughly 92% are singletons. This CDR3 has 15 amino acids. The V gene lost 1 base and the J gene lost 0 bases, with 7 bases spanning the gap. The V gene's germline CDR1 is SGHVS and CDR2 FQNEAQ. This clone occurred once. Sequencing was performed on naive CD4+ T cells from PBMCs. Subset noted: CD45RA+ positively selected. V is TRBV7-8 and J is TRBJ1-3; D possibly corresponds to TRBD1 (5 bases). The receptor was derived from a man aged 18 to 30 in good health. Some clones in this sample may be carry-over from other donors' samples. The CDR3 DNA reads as TGTGCCAGCAGCTTAGAAGGGGCCTCTGGAAACACCATATATTTT. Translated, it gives CASSLEGASGNTIYF.